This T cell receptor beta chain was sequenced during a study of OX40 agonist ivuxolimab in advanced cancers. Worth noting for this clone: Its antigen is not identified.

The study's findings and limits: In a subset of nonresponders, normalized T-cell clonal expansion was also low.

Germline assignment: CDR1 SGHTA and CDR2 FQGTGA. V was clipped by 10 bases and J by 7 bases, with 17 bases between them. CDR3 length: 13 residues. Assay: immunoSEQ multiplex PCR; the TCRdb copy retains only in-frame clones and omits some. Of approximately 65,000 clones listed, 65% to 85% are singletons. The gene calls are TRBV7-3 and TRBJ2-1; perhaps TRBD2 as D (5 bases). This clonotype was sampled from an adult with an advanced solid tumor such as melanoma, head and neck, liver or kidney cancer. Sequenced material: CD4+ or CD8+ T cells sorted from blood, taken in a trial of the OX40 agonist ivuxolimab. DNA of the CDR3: TGTGCCACCTTACTAGACCCCCCGAATGAGCAGTTCTTC. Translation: CATLLDPPNEQFF.